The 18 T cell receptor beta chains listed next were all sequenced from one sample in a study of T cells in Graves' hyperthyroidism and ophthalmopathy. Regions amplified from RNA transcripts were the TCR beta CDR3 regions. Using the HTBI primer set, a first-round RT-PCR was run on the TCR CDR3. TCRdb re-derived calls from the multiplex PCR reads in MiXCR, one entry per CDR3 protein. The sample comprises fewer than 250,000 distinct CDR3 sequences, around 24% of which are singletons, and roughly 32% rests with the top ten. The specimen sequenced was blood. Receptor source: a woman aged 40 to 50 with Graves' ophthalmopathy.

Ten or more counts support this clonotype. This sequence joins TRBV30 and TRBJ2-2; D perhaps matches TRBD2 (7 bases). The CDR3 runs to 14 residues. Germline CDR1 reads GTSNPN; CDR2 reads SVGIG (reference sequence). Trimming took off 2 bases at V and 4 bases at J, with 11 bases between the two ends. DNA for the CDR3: TGTGCCTGGAGTAAAGGGGGGGCCACCGGGGAGCTGTTTTTT. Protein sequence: CAWSKGGATGELFF. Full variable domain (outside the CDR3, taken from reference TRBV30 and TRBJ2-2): SQTIHQWPATLVQPVGSPLSLECTVEGTSNPNLYWYRQAAGRGLQLLFYSVGIGQISSEVPQNLSASRPQDRQFILSSKKLLLSDSGFYLCAWSKGGATGELFFGEGSRLTVL.

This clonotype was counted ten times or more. The CDR3 bases are TGTGCCAGCTCACCTCCGGGGGCGTTTGAGACCCAGTACTTC. This sequence encodes CASSPPGAFETQYF. The chain links TRBV18 to TRBJ2-5; D is perhaps TRBD1 or TRBD2 (6 bases each). Between the trimmed V and J ends, which lost 3 bases and 5 bases, there was a span of 13 bases. Per the germline V gene, CDR1 is KGHSH and CDR2 is LQKENI. The CDR3 covers 14 residues. Based on the CDR3 plus reference TRBV18 and TRBJ2-5, the full variable domain is NAGVMQNPRHLVRRRGQEARLRCSPMKGHSHVYWYRQLPEEGLKFMVYLQKENIIDESGMPKERFSAEFPKEGPSILRIQQVVRGDSAAYFCASSPPGAFETQYFGPGTRLLVL.

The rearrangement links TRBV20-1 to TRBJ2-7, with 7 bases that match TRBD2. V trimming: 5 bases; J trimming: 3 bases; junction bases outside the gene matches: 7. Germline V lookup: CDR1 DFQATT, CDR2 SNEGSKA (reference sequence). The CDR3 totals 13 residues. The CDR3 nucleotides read TGCAGTGCTTCCGGTGCGGGGGACTACGAGCAGTACTTC. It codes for CSASGAGDYEQYF.

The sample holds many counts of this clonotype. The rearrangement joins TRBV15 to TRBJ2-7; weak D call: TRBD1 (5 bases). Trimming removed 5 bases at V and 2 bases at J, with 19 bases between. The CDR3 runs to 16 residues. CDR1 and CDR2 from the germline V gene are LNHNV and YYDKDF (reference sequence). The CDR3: CATSLDGAANAYEQYF. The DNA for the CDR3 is TGTGCCACCAGCTTAGATGGGGCAGCAAATGCCTACGAGCAGTACTTC.

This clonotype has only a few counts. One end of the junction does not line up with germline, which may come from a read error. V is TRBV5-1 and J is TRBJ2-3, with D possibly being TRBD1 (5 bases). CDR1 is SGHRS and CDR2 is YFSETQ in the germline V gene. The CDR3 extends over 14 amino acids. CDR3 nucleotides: TGCGTCAGCACCAGGGTGGAAAGGACGGATACGCAGTATTTT. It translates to CVSTRVERTDTQYF.

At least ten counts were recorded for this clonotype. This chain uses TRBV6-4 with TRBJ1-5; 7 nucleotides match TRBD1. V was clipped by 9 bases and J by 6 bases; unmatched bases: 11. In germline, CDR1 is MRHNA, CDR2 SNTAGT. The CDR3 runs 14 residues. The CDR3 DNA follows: TGTGCCAGAAATACAGGGGAGGCGGCTCAGCCCCAGCATTTT. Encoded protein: CARNTGEAAQPQHF.

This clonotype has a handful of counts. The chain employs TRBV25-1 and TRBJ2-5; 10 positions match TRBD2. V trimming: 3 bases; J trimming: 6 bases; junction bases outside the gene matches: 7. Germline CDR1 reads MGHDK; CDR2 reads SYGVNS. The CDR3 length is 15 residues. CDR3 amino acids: CASSEELAGTQTQYF. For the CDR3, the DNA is TGTGCCAGCAGTGAGGAACTAGCGGGAACGCAGACCCAGTACTTC.

CDR3 nucleotide sequence: TGTGCCAGTGTAAGGGGCAGGGTCTCCTACGAGCAGTACTTC. Translating gives CASVRGRVSYEQYF. This sequence joins TRBV19 and TRBJ2-7; perhaps TRBD1 as D (5 bases). Germline CDR1 reads LNHDA; CDR2 reads SQIVND (reference sequence). The V end lost 8 bases, the J end lost 0 bases, and 14 bases lay between the germline ends. CDR3 size: 14 residues.

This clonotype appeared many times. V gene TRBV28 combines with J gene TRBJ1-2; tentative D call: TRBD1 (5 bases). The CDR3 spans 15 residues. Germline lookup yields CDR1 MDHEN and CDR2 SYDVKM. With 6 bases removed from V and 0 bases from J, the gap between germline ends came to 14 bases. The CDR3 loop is CASRPGLRTNYGYTF. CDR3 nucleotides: TGTGCCAGCAGGCCGGGACTGCGCACTAACTATGGCTACACCTTC.

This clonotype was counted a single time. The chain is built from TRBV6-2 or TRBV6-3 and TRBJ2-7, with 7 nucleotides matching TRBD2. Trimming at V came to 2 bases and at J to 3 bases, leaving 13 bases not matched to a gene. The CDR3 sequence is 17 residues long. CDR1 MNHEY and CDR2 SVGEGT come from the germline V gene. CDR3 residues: CASSYKLASGGDYEQYF. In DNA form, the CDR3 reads TGTGCCAGCAGTTACAAGCTGGCTAGCGGTGGGGACTACGAGCAGTACTTC.

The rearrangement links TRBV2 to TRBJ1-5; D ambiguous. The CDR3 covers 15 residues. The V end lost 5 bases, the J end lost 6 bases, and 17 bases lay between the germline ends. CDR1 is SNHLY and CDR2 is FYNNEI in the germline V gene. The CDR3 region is CASSLKPEGFQPQHF. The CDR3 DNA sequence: TGTGCCAGCAGTCTAAAGCCTGAGGGTTTTCAGCCCCAGCATTTT.

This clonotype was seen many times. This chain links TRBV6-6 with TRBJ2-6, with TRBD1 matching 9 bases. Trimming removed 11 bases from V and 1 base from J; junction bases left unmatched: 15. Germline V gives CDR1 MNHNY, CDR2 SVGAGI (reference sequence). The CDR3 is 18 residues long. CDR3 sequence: CAGQQDRGKGSGANVLTF. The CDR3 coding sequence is TGTGCCGGGCAACAGGACAGGGGAAAAGGTTCTGGGGCCAACGTCCTGACTTTC.

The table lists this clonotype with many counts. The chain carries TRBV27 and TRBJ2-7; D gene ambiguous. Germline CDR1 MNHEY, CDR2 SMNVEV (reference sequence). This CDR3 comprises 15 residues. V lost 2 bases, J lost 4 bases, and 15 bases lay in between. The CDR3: CASSLKASDSYEQYF. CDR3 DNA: TGTGCCAGCAGTTTAAAAGCGTCGGATTCGTACGAGCAGTACTTC.

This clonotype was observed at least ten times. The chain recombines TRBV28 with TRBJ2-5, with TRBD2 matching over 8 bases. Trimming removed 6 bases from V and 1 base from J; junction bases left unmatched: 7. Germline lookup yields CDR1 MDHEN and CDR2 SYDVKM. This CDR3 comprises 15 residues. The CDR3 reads CASSPTLAVQETQYF. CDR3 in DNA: TGTGCCAGCAGCCCCACACTAGCGGTCCAAGAGACCCAGTACTTC.

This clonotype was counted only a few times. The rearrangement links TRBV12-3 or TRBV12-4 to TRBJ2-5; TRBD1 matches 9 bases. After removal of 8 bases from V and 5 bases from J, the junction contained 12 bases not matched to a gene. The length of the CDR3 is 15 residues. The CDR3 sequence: CASQVRTGVVETQYF. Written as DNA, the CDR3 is TGTGCCAGCCAAGTTCGGACAGGGGTGGTGGAGACCCAGTACTTC.

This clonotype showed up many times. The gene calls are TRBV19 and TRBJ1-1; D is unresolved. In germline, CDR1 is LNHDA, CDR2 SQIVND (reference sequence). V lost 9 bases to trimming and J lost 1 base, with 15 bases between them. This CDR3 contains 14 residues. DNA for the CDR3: TGTGCCAGCCAGAAACCCCCGGGGAACACTGAAGCTTTCTTT. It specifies CASQKPPGNTEAFF.

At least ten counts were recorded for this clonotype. CDR3 sequence reads: CASSFGGLRNTEAFF. As DNA, the CDR3 is TGTGCCAGCAGTTTCGGGGGTCTTCGGAACACTGAAGCTTTCTTT. The chain recombines TRBV12-3 or TRBV12-4 with TRBJ1-1; weak D call: TRBD1 (5 bases). The CDR3 spans 15 residues. V lost 3 bases to trimming and J lost 1 base, with 12 bases between them.

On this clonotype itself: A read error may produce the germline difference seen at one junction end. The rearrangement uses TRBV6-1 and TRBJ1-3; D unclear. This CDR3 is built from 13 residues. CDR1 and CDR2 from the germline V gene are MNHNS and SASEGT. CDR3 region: CATSGSKRNTIYF. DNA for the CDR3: TGTGCCACCAGTGGATCCAAGCGAAACACCATATATTTT.